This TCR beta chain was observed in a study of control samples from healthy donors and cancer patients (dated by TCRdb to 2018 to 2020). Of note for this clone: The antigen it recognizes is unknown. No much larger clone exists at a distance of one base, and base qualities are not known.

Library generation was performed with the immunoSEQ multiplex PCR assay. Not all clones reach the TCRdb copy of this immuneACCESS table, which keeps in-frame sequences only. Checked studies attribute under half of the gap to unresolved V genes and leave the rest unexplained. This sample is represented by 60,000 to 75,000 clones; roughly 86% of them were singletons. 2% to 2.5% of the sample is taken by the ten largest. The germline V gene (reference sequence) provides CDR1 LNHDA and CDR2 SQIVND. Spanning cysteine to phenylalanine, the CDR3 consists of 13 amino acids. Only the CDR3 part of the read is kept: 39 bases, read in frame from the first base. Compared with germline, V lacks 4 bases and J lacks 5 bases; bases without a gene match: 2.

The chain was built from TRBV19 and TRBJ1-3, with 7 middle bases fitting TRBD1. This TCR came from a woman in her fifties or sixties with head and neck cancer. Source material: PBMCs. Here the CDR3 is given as CASSTTGRNTIYF. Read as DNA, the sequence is TGTGCCAGTAGTACGACAGGGAGAAACACCATATATTTT.